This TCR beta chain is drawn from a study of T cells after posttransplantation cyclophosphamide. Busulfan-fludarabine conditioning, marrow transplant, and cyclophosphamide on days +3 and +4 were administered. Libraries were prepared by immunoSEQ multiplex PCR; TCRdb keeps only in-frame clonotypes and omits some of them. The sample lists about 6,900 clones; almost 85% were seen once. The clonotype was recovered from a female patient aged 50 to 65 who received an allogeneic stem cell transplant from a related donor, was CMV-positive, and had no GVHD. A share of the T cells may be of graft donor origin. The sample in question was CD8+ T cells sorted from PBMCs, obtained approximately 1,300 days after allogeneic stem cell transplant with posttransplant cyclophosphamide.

CDR3 protein: CASRTTRGYTF. The CDR3, as DNA: TGTGCCAGCAGGACAACTCGGGGCTACACCTTC. This chain links TRBV27 with TRBJ1-2; D is undetermined. Germline values: CDR1 MNHEY, CDR2 SMNVEV (reference sequence). The CDR3 length is 11 residues. Trimming cost V 6 bases and J 8 bases, with 10 bases left between them.